The clone carrying this TCR beta chain has just one count. Its antigen is not known. These data are taken from a study of cytomegalovirus exposure and HLA in healthy donors. Findings and caveats of the study: Productive status was seen about 90% or about 30% of the time for most TCR beta V segments in an earlier analysis. The dataset shows that most TCR sequences were rare, while some public TCRs occurred in many donors.

The germline gives CDR1 SGHDN, CDR2 FVKESK. CDR3 length equals 15 residues. Trimming took 6 bases from V and 8 from J, leaving 22 bases between them. Both 60 Vbeta primers and 13 Jbeta primers went into the PCR. Profiled with immunoSEQ multiplex PCR; TCRdb holds only in-frame clones, not every one. Among under 150,000 clones listed, approximately 80% were seen once. The J gene is TRBJ1-2, the V gene TRBV14; D possibly corresponds to TRBD1 (5 bases). The sequenced material came from PBMCs. This receptor was obtained from a man between 18 and 35 years old in good health and CMV-seronegative. The CDR3 DNA reads as TGTGCCAGCAGACTGAGCGGGACGGAGGAAGGGGGCTACACCTTC. Protein: CASRLSGTEEGGYTF.